The rows below give T cell receptor beta chains drawn from one sample of a study of T cells expressing NK-cell markers. Each CDR3 protein gets one entry in TCRdb, which reprocessed the 5' RACE reads and gives no DNA. Here the sample table reports about 380,000 distinct CDR3 sequences. Material for sequencing was blood T cells: a sorted CD56 or NKG2C T cell subset, CD4+ or CD8+ T cells, or bulk PBMC T cells (not recorded which). Receptors were obtained from a man aged 18-70 years in good health. The CDR3 runs from the conserved cysteine through the conserved F or W. Each record gives: CDR3 protein, J gene, V gene.

CDR3: CASNEGARNEAFF; J: TRBJ1-1; V: TRBV19
CDR3: CASRRKTQGVSYEQYF; J: TRBJ2-7; V: TRBV27
CDR3: CASGLYGNTIYF; J: TRBJ1-3; V: TRBV12-5
CDR3: CASSLFPTRPDTQYF; J: TRBJ2-3; V: TRBV27
CDR3: CASSPWTSGGREQYF; J: TRBJ2-7; V: TRBV5-1
CDR3: CSAYRGAHEQYF; J: TRBJ2-7; V: TRBV20-1
CDR3: CATSDPGQGANTGELFF; J: TRBJ2-2; V: TRBV24-1
CDR3: CATSDPRQGRGGYTF; J: TRBJ1-2; V: TRBV24-1
CDR3: CASSTHGQGGLYEQYF; J: TRBJ2-7; V: TRBV5-1
CDR3: CASKTGSSSGNTIYF; J: TRBJ1-3; V: TRBV5-1
CDR3: CASSRSNEKLFF; J: TRBJ1-4; V: TRBV12-3/TRBV12-4
CDR3: CASSQGGLGTEAFF; J: TRBJ1-1; V: TRBV3-1
CDR3: CAWSTTNHNEQFF; J: TRBJ2-1; V: TRBV30
CDR3: CASGTSGGLQAKNIQYF; J: TRBJ2-4; V: TRBV6-1
CDR3: CSVQLDRGTETQYF; J: TRBJ2-5; V: TRBV29-1
CDR3: CASTRGAGGAEAPLHF; J: TRBJ1-6; V: TRBV28
CDR3: CASSLADSQRVSDTQYF; J: TRBJ2-3; V: TRBV12-3/TRBV12-4
CDR3: CASSVETDTQYF; J: TRBJ2-3; V: TRBV9
CDR3: CASSLPGTGWGEQYF; J: TRBJ2-7; V: TRBV5-4
CDR3: CSAISGLANEQFF; J: TRBJ2-1; V: TRBV20-1
CDR3: CASMGAVMNTEAFF; J: TRBJ1-1; V: TRBV7-8
CDR3: CASSLGDRGGSPLHF; J: TRBJ1-6; V: TRBV5-6
CDR3: CASSSKTSGITYEQYF; J: TRBJ2-7; V: TRBV7-8
CDR3: CASSVDFRATDTQYF; J: TRBJ2-3; V: TRBV9
CDR3: CASRLRYEQYF; J: TRBJ2-7; V: TRBV2
CDR3: CASSNSRTTPAYNEQFF; J: TRBJ2-1; V: TRBV19
CDR3: CASGSGFWGNSPLHF; J: TRBJ1-6; V: TRBV12-3/TRBV12-4
CDR3: CASSLWTSGGPGELFF; J: TRBJ2-2; V: TRBV9
CDR3: CSAPPSLREGYTF; J: TRBJ1-2; V: TRBV20-1
CDR3: CASRLTRGGFTGELFF; J: TRBJ2-2; V: TRBV6-1
CDR3: CATRTSGTSTDTQYF; J: TRBJ2-3; V: TRBV2
CDR3: CASSEAGQFLAKNIQYF; J: TRBJ2-4; V: TRBV6-1
CDR3: CASSPNFNTVEDQPQHF; J: TRBJ1-5; V: TRBV6-2/TRBV6-3
CDR3: CASSLIGGRPSYEQYF; J: TRBJ2-7; V: TRBV7-8
CDR3: CAISDRGPTDTQYF; J: TRBJ2-3; V: TRBV10-3
CDR3: CASSLGAGTGELFF; J: TRBJ2-2; V: TRBV5-5
CDR3: CASSRQDARYYNSPLHF; J: TRBJ1-6; V: TRBV7-2
CDR3: CATGVERGQDEQYF; J: TRBJ2-7; V: TRBV15
CDR3: CASRSTGTYTGELFF; J: TRBJ2-2; V: TRBV12-3/TRBV12-4
CDR3: CASSLHMNTEAFF; J: TRBJ1-1; V: TRBV7-2
CDR3: CSARDRTGVSNQPQHF; J: TRBJ1-5; V: TRBV20-1
CDR3: CASSIELAGTDTQYF; J: TRBJ2-3; V: TRBV19
CDR3: CASSREGSGGDTQYF; J: TRBJ2-3; V: TRBV5-1
CDR3: CASSLDFVDTEAFF; J: TRBJ1-1; V: TRBV7-9
CDR3: CASSLVLTTGPGETQYF; J: TRBJ2-5; V: TRBV7-9
CDR3: CATHILPSGGFHEQYF; J: TRBJ2-7; V: TRBV25-1
CDR3: CAWRATGPRGETQYF; J: TRBJ2-5; V: TRBV30
CDR3: CASSPSSTPPNEQFF; J: TRBJ2-1; V: TRBV6-1
CDR3: CASSYAKGYQETQYF; J: TRBJ2-5; V: TRBV5-1
CDR3: CASSLETREGQPQHF; J: TRBJ1-5; V: TRBV5-5
CDR3: CASSFSDYGYTF; J: TRBJ1-2; V: TRBV13
CDR3: CASSRAGDPYEQYF; J: TRBJ2-7; V: TRBV27
CDR3: CASSPGGGGNQPQHF; J: TRBJ1-5; V: TRBV6-2/TRBV6-3
CDR3: CASSEAWGGETQYF; J: TRBJ2-5; V: TRBV2
CDR3: CASSSTGLEQYF; J: TRBJ2-7; V: TRBV7-2
CDR3: CASSQGGDNSPLHF; J: TRBJ1-6; V: TRBV3-1